One and the same sample provided the 18 T cell receptor beta chains below, sequenced in a study of identical twins. In TCRdb, the 5' RACE reads were re-called with MiXCR into one record per CDR3 protein. The sample holds roughly 1.6 million distinct CDR3 sequences, roughly 35% seen once. The sample consisted of cord blood. The receptors derive from a newborn girl in good health.

The V call is TRBV20-1, the J call TRBJ2-7; D uncertain. Germline-derived CDR1 and CDR2 are DFQATT and SNEGSKA (reference sequence). CDR3 length: 12 amino acids. The V end lost 3 bases, the J end lost 3 bases, and 9 bases lay between the germline ends. CDR3 region: CSASGEDYEQYF. Here the CDR3 DNA reads TGCAGTGCTAGTGGGGAAGACTACGAGCAGTACTTC.

This clonotype was detected a few times. The chain carries TRBV18 and TRBJ2-1, with 10 bases identical to TRBD1. The CDR3 length is 15 residues. From germline, CDR1 is KGHSH and CDR2 LQKENI. The trim removed 3 bases at V and 6 bases at J, leaving 5 bases unmatched. The CDR3 here is CASSPRQGASNEQFF. CDR3 nucleotide sequence: TGTGCCAGCTCACCGAGACAGGGGGCAAGCAATGAGCAGTTCTTC.

A few counts support this clonotype. The chain joins TRBV5-6 to TRBJ2-7; D gene uncertain. The CDR3 runs to 14 residues. The V end lost 0 bases, the J end lost 2 bases, and 9 bases lay between the germline ends. CDR1 is SGHDT and CDR2 is YYEEEE in the germline V gene. The CDR3 spells CASSLGELTYEQYF. CDR3 bases: TGTGCCAGCAGCTTGGGTGAGCTCACCTACGAGCAGTACTTC.

V usage is TRBV2 and J usage is TRBJ1-4; 7 nucleotides align to TRBD1. Unmatched junction bases numbered 12, after V lost 4 bases and J lost 4 bases. Germline V gene data show CDR1 as SNHLY and CDR2 as FYNNEI. This CDR3 comprises 17 residues. The CDR3 reads CASSVVGQKRLNEKLFF. The CDR3 DNA is TGTGCCAGCAGTGTGGTGGGACAGAAAAGACTTAATGAAAAACTGTTTTTT.

The chain employs TRBV25-1 and TRBJ2-1, with 9 bases identical to TRBD2. Per the germline V gene, CDR1 is MGHDK and CDR2 is SYGVNS. The CDR3 contains 13 residues. V lost 9 bases, J lost 6 bases, and 6 bases stayed unmatched. In nucleotides, the CDR3 is TGTGCCAGTCGGACTAGCGCCATCAATGAGCAGTTCTTC. This encodes CASRTSAINEQFF.

This clonotype was counted many times. The chain combines TRBV4-2 with TRBJ2-4; 12 nucleotides match TRBD2. Germline V gene sequence: CDR1 LGHNA, CDR2 YNFKEQ. With 0 bases clipped from V and 7 bases from J, the junction kept 4 bases outside the gene matches. This CDR3 is 16 amino acids long. CDR3 sequence reads: CASSQDSGTSGNIQYF. CDR3 coding DNA: TGTGCCAGCAGCCAAGATTCCGGGACTAGCGGGAACATTCAGTACTTC.

This rearrangement joins TRBV10-3 to TRBJ2-7; D gene unclear. Germline V gives CDR1 ENHRY, CDR2 SYGVKD. The CDR3 sequence is 15 residues long. V was trimmed by 0 bases and J by 1 base, leaving 10 bases between them. CDR3 DNA sequence: TGTGCCATCAGTGAGTCGAGCCTTGGATCCTACGAGCAGTACTTC. This codes for CAISESSLGSYEQYF.

The chain employs TRBV28 and TRBJ2-3; 9 bases match TRBD2. With 3 bases clipped from V and 1 base from J, the junction kept 5 bases outside the gene matches. Germline V gene lookup returns CDR1 MDHEN and CDR2 SYDVKM. The CDR3 contains 16 residues. CDR3 loop: CASSFWPSGGTDTQYF. CDR3 bases: TGTGCCAGCAGTTTTTGGCCTAGCGGGGGCACAGATACGCAGTATTTT.

This rearrangement joins TRBV27 to TRBJ1-2; D might be TRBD1 (5 bases). Germline values: CDR1 MNHEY, CDR2 SMNVEV (reference sequence). The V end lost 5 bases, the J end lost 4 bases, and 14 bases lay between the germline ends. The CDR3 consists of 14 residues. CDR3 loop: CASSQGGGSYGYTF. The CDR3 DNA sequence: TGTGCCAGCAGTCAAGGTGGGGGTAGCTATGGCTACACCTTC.

The chain is built from TRBV13 and TRBJ2-5; D call uncertain. Germline loops: CDR1 PRHDT, CDR2 FYEKMQ (reference sequence). V lost 5 bases and J lost 7, with 17 bases in between. The CDR3 length is 14 residues. Written as DNA, the CDR3 is TGTGCCAGCAGCCGCCTTCTCGATTCTAGGACCCAGTACTTC. As protein: CASSRLLDSRTQYF.

The chain is built from TRBV9 and TRBJ2-6; tentatively, D is TRBD1 (6 bases). Germline values: CDR1 SGDLS, CDR2 YYNGEE. The CDR3 contains 16 residues. Trimming left V 0 bases short and J 4 bases short, with 11 bases between. CDR3 residues: CASSVGAGAGANVLTF. CDR3 bases: TGTGCCAGCAGCGTAGGGGCAGGGGCCGGGGCCAACGTCCTGACTTTC.

In this sample, this clonotype turned up a few times. CDR3 sequence (DNA): TGCGCCAGCAGCTTGGGTTCCTTTGTAGCGGGAATAAGTCATGAGCAGTTCTTC. Residues: CASSLGSFVAGISHEQFF. This sequence joins TRBV5-1 and TRBJ2-1; 8 nucleotides agree with TRBD2. From germline, CDR1 is SGHRS and CDR2 YFSETQ. The CDR3 runs 18 residues. V shed 0 bases and J 8 bases; nucleotides not matched to a gene: 16.

This clonotype was counted a single time. V usage is TRBV7-2 and J usage is TRBJ1-4, with D tentatively TRBD1 (6 bases). CDR1 is SGHTA, CDR2 FQGNSA, per germline. CDR3 length equals 17 residues. V shed 3 bases and J shed 2 bases, with 16 bases lying between them. The DNA of the CDR3 is TGTGCCAGCAGCTTGAGGGGGGGGCTAGGGACTAATGAAAAACTGTTTTTT. Protein: CASSLRGGLGTNEKLFF.

Concerning this clonotype: A junction boundary mismatches the germline segment, possibly from a read error. The gene calls are TRBV3-1 and TRBJ1-4; possible D gene TRBD1, 6 bases. CDR3 length: 15 residues. Germline V lookup: CDR1 LGHDT, CDR2 YNNKEL (reference sequence). This CDR3 reads CASSPPAGANEKPFF. In DNA, the CDR3 is TGTGCCAGCAGCCCCCCGGCAGGGGCTAATGAAAAACCGTTTTTT.

This clonotype was seen only a few times. The rearrangement joins TRBV2 to TRBJ2-1; TRBD2 might be the D (6 bases). Trimming took 5 bases from V and 7 from J, leaving 15 bases between them. The V gene's germline CDR1 is SNHLY and CDR2 FYNNEI. The CDR3 extends over 14 amino acids. DNA of the CDR3: TGTGCCAGCAGTCCCTTGGGGGGTCGGAATGAGCAGTTCTTC. Amino acids: CASSPLGGRNEQFF. The whole variable domain, filled in from reference TRBV2 and TRBJ2-1, reads EPEVTQTPSHQVTQMGQEVILRCVPISNHLYFYWYRQILGQKVEFLVSFYNNEISEKSEIFDDQFSVERPDGSNFTLKIRSTKLEDSAMYFCASSPLGGRNEQFFGPGTRLTVL.

This chain links TRBV5-1 with TRBJ2-7, with 9 bases identical to TRBD2. CDR3 length: 15 residues. V was pared by 4 bases and J by 2 bases, with 7 bases of the junction left unmatched. Germline assignment: CDR1 SGHRS and CDR2 YFSETQ. CDR3: CASSTWTSAPYEQYF. The CDR3 DNA is TGCGCCAGCAGCACGTGGACTAGCGCACCCTACGAGCAGTACTTC. Full variable domain (outside the CDR3, taken from reference TRBV5-1 and TRBJ2-7): KAGVTQTPRYLIKTRGQQVTLSCSPISGHRSVSWYQQTPGQGLQFLFEYFSETQRNKGNFPGRFSGRQFSNSRSEMNVSTLELGDSALYLCASSTWTSAPYEQYFGPGTRLTVT.

This rearrangement joins TRBV6-2 or TRBV6-3 to TRBJ2-1, with TRBD1 identical over 10 bases. Germline-derived CDR1 and CDR2 are MNHEY and SVGEGT. CDR3 size: 15 residues. V gave up 6 bases and J gave up 6 bases; unmatched junction bases: 8. The CDR3 DNA reads as TGTGCCAGCAGCCCCGGGACAGGGGCCGGCAATGAGCAGTTCTTC. This gives the protein CASSPGTGAGNEQFF.

This clonotype was seen a few times. This chain connects TRBV5-1 to TRBJ2-1; 7 nucleotides agree with TRBD2. This CDR3 has 16 amino acids. Germline CDR1 and CDR2: SGHRS and YFSETQ. V gave up 7 bases and J gave up 0 bases; unmatched junction bases: 10. The CDR3, as DNA: TGCGCCAGCGGGTTCCCTAGCGGTATCTCCTACAATGAGCAGTTCTTC. Translating it yields CASGFPSGISYNEQFF.